The clone carrying this T cell receptor (beta chain) was seen only a few times. Its specificity is unknown. This CDR3 contains 14 residues. The germline V and J ends were trimmed by 9 bases and 0 bases, with 12 bases remaining between them. The germline V gene has CDR1 SGHTS and CDR2 YDEGEE. Any history of autoimmune disease or systemic immunosuppression disqualified patients. This sample stems from a study of OX40 agonist ivuxolimab in advanced cancers. Study context: The eligibility criteria allowed prior anti-PD-1, anti-PD-L1 or anti-CTLA-4 therapy, and 30% to 45% had some. General observations from the study: There was clonal expansion of CD4+ and CD8+ blood T cells by week 6 at 0.1 to 3.0 mg/kg. Researchers report that CD8+ T cells had, on average, more expanded clones than CD4+.

Method: immunoSEQ multiplex PCR; TCRdb's copy keeps in-frame clones and lacks some. The table shows tens of thousands of clones, with about 90% occurring only once. This TCR derives from an adult with an advanced solid tumor such as melanoma, head and neck, liver or kidney cancer. V gene TRBV5-8 combines with J gene TRBJ1-4, with D possibly matching TRBD1 (5 bases). The input for sequencing was CD4+ or CD8+ T cells sorted from blood, taken in a trial of the OX40 agonist ivuxolimab. Here the CDR3 reads CATKWGTTNEKLFF. CDR3 sequence (DNA): TGTGCCACCAAGTGGGGGACAACTAATGAAAAACTGTTTTTT.